This T cell receptor beta chain is drawn from a study of blood T cell repertoires in COVID-19. Across the study: Specimens from acute and convalescent COVID-19 originated in the United States, Italy and Spain.

Under the authors' procedure: Estimated nucleated cell counts came from reference gene primer amplification. Produced via immunoSEQ multiplex PCR; TCRdb's table is partial and in-frame only. V and J calls and clone size are given by that table; D and trimming were obtained from the DNA. The data show about 160,000 clones, with around 82% seen just once and around 7% held by the top ten. Seattle patients were enrolled while actively infected and followed longitudinally. V was cut by 6 bases and J by 5 bases, with 16 bases left in between. The CDR3 runs to 14 residues. Germline V gene lookup returns CDR1 SGHDN and CDR2 FVKESK.

The origin of this receptor is a woman aged 40 to 49 with COVID-19, enrolled during active disease. This chain joins TRBV14 and TRBJ1-1, with no clear D. Sequencing used peripheral blood. Written as DNA, the CDR3 is TGTGCCAGCAGTCTAACGGGGAAGCGGACTGAAGCTTTCTTT. Translated: CASSLTGKRTEAFF.